This passage covers 28 T cell receptor beta chains from one sample sequenced in a study of T cells in Graves' hyperthyroidism and ophthalmopathy. There were TCR beta CDR3 regions amplified from RNA transcripts. Primed by the HTBI set, a first-round RT-PCR was run on the TCR CDR3. Using its own MiXCR run on the multiplex PCR reads, TCRdb lists one record per CDR3 protein. Here the sample spans about 690,000 distinct CDR3 sequences, 17% being singletons. Input material: blood. The receptors were gathered from a middle-aged man with Graves' hyperthyroidism.

This clonotype was observed many times. The V gene is TRBV11-2, the J gene TRBJ2-7; no clear D. Germline V gene lookup returns CDR1 SGHAT and CDR2 FQNNGV. The V end was cut by 4 bases, the J end by 2 bases, with 12 bases between. The CDR3 contains 14 residues. CDR3 in DNA: TGTGCCAGCAGCTCACTCAGGTTCACCTACGAGCAGTACTTC. It yields the protein CASSSLRFTYEQYF.

In its sample, this clonotype was seen many times. This chain's CDR3 is CASSLAGGSVDIQYF. In DNA form, the CDR3 reads TGTGCCAGCAGCTTAGCGGGAGGCAGTGTAGACATTCAGTACTTC. This chain connects TRBV7-9 to TRBJ2-4; D might be TRBD2 (6 bases). There are 15 residues in the CDR3. CDR1 is SEHNR, CDR2 FQNEAQ, per germline (reference sequence). The germline V and J ends were trimmed by 0 bases and 8 bases, with 14 bases remaining between them. The full variable domain, its missing parts supplied by reference TRBV7-9 and TRBJ2-4, is DTGVSQNPRHKITKRGQNVTFRCDPISEHNRLYWYRQTLGQGPEFLTYFQNEAQLEKSRLLSDRFSAERPKGSFSTLEIQRTEQGDSAMYLCASSLAGGSVDIQYFGAGTRLSVL.

This clonotype was seen many times. The J gene is TRBJ2-3, the V gene TRBV28; D ambiguous. V lost 3 bases and J 8 bases, leaving 12 bases between the germline ends. There are 13 residues in the CDR3. Looked up from germline, CDR1 is MDHEN and CDR2 is SYDVKM. The CDR3 is CASSFGGVTTQYF. In DNA, the CDR3 is TGTGCCAGCAGTTTCGGTGGGGTGACTACGCAGTATTTT.

There are a few counts of this clonotype. The CDR3: CASSITGTGGTEAFF. CDR3 DNA sequence: TGTGCCAGCAGCATTACCGGGACAGGAGGAACTGAAGCTTTCTTT. V usage is TRBV7-2 and J usage is TRBJ1-1; 8 nucleotides agree with TRBD1. Germline V lookup: CDR1 SGHTA, CDR2 FQGNSA. The CDR3 consists of 15 residues. V was clipped by 5 bases and J by 5 bases; unmatched bases: 10. Combining the CDR3 with reference TRBV7-2 and TRBJ1-1 gives the whole variable domain GAGVSQSPSNKVTEKGKDVELRCDPISGHTALYWYRQSLGQGLEFLIYFQGNSAPDKSGLPSDRFSAERTGGSVSTLTIQRTQQEDSAVYLCASSITGTGGTEAFFGQGTRLTVV.

This clonotype was seen more than once but under ten times. This chain links TRBV11-2 with TRBJ2-6, with 9 bases fitting TRBD1. The length of the CDR3 is 18 residues. With 5 bases clipped from V and 2 bases from J, the junction kept 10 bases outside the gene matches. Germline CDR1 and CDR2: SGHAT and FQNNGV. The CDR3 DNA follows: TGTGCCAGCAGCAAACAGCCGGGACAGGGAGCTGGGGCCAACGTCCTGACTTTC. Translation: CASSKQPGQGAGANVLTF.

This clonotype turned up a few times. V and J are TRBV6-1 and TRBJ2-1; D possibly corresponds to TRBD1 (6 bases). The V gene lost 11 bases and the J gene lost 3 bases, with 14 bases spanning the gap. Germline V CDR1 and CDR2: MNHNS, SASEGT. CDR3 length equals 13 residues. This CDR3 is CAGSGHLYNEQFF. The CDR3, as DNA: TGTGCCGGATCGGGACATCTCTACAATGAGCAGTTCTTC.

A few counts support this clonotype. The rearrangement joins TRBV24-1 to TRBJ2-3; 9 positions match TRBD1. This CDR3 has 16 residues. Unmatched junction bases numbered 5, after V lost 4 bases and J lost 1 base. CDR1 and CDR2 from the germline V gene are KGHDR and SFDVKD. For the CDR3, the DNA is TGTGCCACCAGTGACTGGGACAGGGCTCGCACAGATACGCAGTATTTT. It yields the protein CATSDWDRARTDTQYF.

This clonotype was seen more than once but under ten times. The chain joins TRBV5-1 to TRBJ1-2, with a weak D call TRBD1 (6 bases). The V gene's germline CDR1 is SGHRS and CDR2 YFSETQ. V gave up 1 base and J gave up 2 bases, with 9 bases separating them. The CDR3 is made up of 14 amino acids. The CDR3 DNA follows: TGCGCCAGCAGCTTGACAGGGAAGAACTATGGCTACACCTTC. This sequence encodes CASSLTGKNYGYTF.

This clonotype was detected many times. The chain's CDR3 is CASSVGSREVTGELFF. The CDR3 region has the DNA TGTGCCAGCAGCGTAGGATCGCGGGAGGTCACCGGGGAGCTGTTTTTT. The chain combines TRBV9 with TRBJ2-2, with TRBD2 identical over 8 bases. This CDR3 has 16 amino acids. Per the germline V gene, CDR1 is SGDLS and CDR2 is YYNGEE. J was trimmed by 4 bases and V by 0 bases; bases with no gene match: 5.

In this sample, this clonotype turned up a few times. This chain links TRBV15 with TRBJ2-5, with D unresolved. Trimming pared 0 bases from V and 4 bases from J, leaving 12 bases between. Germline V CDR1 and CDR2: LNHNV, YYDKDF (reference sequence). The CDR3 is 15 residues long. This chain's CDR3 is CATSRDLRKIETQYF. DNA of the CDR3: TGTGCCACCAGCAGAGACCTCCGGAAGATAGAGACCCAGTACTTC.

Remarks on this clonotype: This may be a read error, as it is one base from a much larger clone. The chain combines TRBV12-3 or TRBV12-4 with TRBJ2-7; D is undetermined. This CDR3 has 12 amino acids. V was shortened by 3 bases and J by 7 bases, with 10 bases between the two germline ends. CDR3 nucleotide sequence: TGTGCCAGCAGTTTTCCTGGAACTGAGCAGTACTTC. This sequence encodes CASSFPGTEQYF.

This clonotype has only a few counts. V and J are TRBV6-6 and TRBJ2-1, with a possible D match to TRBD1 (5 bases). V lost 2 bases, J lost 1 base, and 15 bases lay in between. The CDR3 extends over 17 amino acids. Germline V lookup: CDR1 MNHNY, CDR2 SVGAGI (reference sequence). The DNA of the CDR3 is TGTGCCAGCAGTTACCCCTTAAAGACAGAGTCCTACAATGAGCAGTTCTTC. Encoded protein: CASSYPLKTESYNEQFF.

The chain carries TRBV7-9 and TRBJ2-2, with 11 bases identical to TRBD1. V shed 6 bases and J 5 bases; nucleotides not matched to a gene: 8. In germline, CDR1 is SEHNR, CDR2 FQNEAQ (reference sequence). The CDR3 is 16 residues long. The CDR3 reads CASSYPGQGDTGELFF. The CDR3 nucleotides read TGTGCCAGCAGTTACCCGGGACAGGGGGATACCGGGGAGCTGTTTTTT.

The chain joins TRBV19 to TRBJ1-6; D is unclear. V was pared by 5 bases and J by 10 bases, with 15 bases between. The CDR3 runs to 14 residues. Germline V gene sequence: CDR1 LNHDA, CDR2 SQIVND (reference sequence). The CDR3 sequence: CASSPRTAGSPLHF. In DNA form, the CDR3 reads TGTGCCAGTAGTCCCAGGACGGCCGGGTCACCCCTCCACTTT.

Note on this clonotype: One base separates it from a far larger clone, so it is likely a read error. In nucleotides, the CDR3 is TGTGCCAGCAGGCTGGGGCACACTGAAGCTTTCTTT. Amino acid sequence: CASRLGHTEAFF. The chain is built from TRBV28 and TRBJ1-1; tentatively, D is TRBD1 (5 bases). Germline lookup yields CDR1 MDHEN and CDR2 SYDVKM. V gave up 6 bases and J gave up 3 bases, with 8 bases separating them. The CDR3 totals 12 residues.

This sequence joins TRBV5-4 and TRBJ2-3; D remains ambiguous. This CDR3 comprises 15 residues. V was trimmed by 0 bases and J by 5 bases, leaving 13 bases between them. The germline gives CDR1 SGHNT, CDR2 YYREEE (reference sequence). The CDR3 loop is CASSLDVGSLDTQYF. The CDR3 DNA is TGTGCCAGCAGCTTGGATGTGGGTAGCTTAGATACGCAGTATTTT.

In this sample, this clonotype turned up many times. V usage is TRBV10-3 and J usage is TRBJ2-7, with D possibly being TRBD2 (6 bases). This CDR3 contains 13 residues. Between the trimmed V and J ends, which lost 5 bases and 6 bases, there was a span of 14 bases. Germline V gives CDR1 ENHRY, CDR2 SYGVKD. CDR3 nucleotide sequence: TGTGCCATCAGTAATAGCGGTTCTGGCGAGCAGTACTTC. Its protein is CAISNSGSGEQYF.

The J gene is TRBJ1-1, the V gene TRBV7-9; 8 nucleotides match TRBD1. The CDR3 is made up of 16 amino acids. Germline V gene lookup returns CDR1 SEHNR and CDR2 FQNEAQ (reference sequence). With V trimmed by 2 bases and J by 4 bases, 9 bases remained unmatched. CDR3 sequence: CASSLRAGGMSTEAFF. The CDR3 DNA sequence: TGTGCCAGCAGCTTAAGGGCAGGGGGCATGAGCACTGAAGCTTTCTTT.

This clonotype was picked up a small number of times. The rearrangement links TRBV7-2 to TRBJ2-3; D not resolved. The CDR3 length is 16 residues. From germline, CDR1 is SGHTA and CDR2 FQGNSA. Trimming took off 1 base at V and 2 bases at J, with 13 bases between the two ends. CDR3 nucleotides: TGTGCCAGCAGCTTAGGATCAGGACCCTACACAGATACGCAGTATTTT. Encoded protein: CASSLGSGPYTDTQYF. Based on the CDR3 plus reference TRBV7-2 and TRBJ2-3, the full variable domain is GAGVSQSPSNKVTEKGKDVELRCDPISGHTALYWYRQSLGQGLEFLIYFQGNSAPDKSGLPSDRFSAERTGGSVSTLTIQRTQQEDSAVYLCASSLGSGPYTDTQYFGPGTRLTVL.

This clonotype was counted between two and nine times. The chain is built from TRBV5-4 and TRBJ2-2; 10 nucleotides agree with TRBD2. Germline CDR1 and CDR2: SGHNT and YYREEE (reference sequence). V trimming: 4 bases; J trimming: 5 bases; junction bases outside the gene matches: 11. The CDR3 sequence is 17 residues long. CDR3 amino acids: CASSQFGASGSTGELFF. As DNA, the CDR3 is TGTGCCAGCAGCCAGTTTGGGGCTAGCGGGAGTACCGGGGAGCTGTTTTTT.

This clonotype was picked up many times. V is TRBV5-1 and J is TRBJ2-1, with D perhaps assigned TRBD1 or TRBD2 (5 bases each). V was cut by 1 base and J by 8 bases, with 13 bases left in between. Germline assignment: CDR1 SGHRS and CDR2 YFSETQ. The CDR3 has 14 residues. CDR3 DNA sequence: TGCGCCAGCAGCTTGATGGATGGGGGAGATGAGCAGTTCTTC. Translated: CASSLMDGGDEQFF.

This clonotype was detected a few times. CDR3 in DNA: TGTGCCAGCAGCTTGATATCCCCAAATGCCTACGAGCAGTACTTC. It specifies CASSLISPNAYEQYF. The chain combines TRBV5-5 with TRBJ2-7; D is uncertain. Germline values: CDR1 SGHKS, CDR2 YYEKEE (reference sequence). The V and J ends lost 1 base and 2 bases respectively, with 13 bases between them. The CDR3 is 15 residues long.

This clonotype was seen many times. V and J are TRBV5-1 and TRBJ2-1, with D perhaps matching TRBD2 (5 bases). Per germline, CDR1 SGHRS and CDR2 YFSETQ. The CDR3 extends over 14 amino acids. V lost 1 base and J 4 bases, leaving 9 bases between the germline ends. CDR3 sequence (DNA): TGCGCCAGCAGCTTGTGGACTCCTTACAATGAGCAGTTCTTC. Encoded protein: CASSLWTPYNEQFF.

There are many counts of this clonotype. The chain recombines TRBV7-2 with TRBJ2-3; 8 nucleotides agree with TRBD1. The CDR3 loop spans 16 amino acids. The ends lost 5 bases at V and 0 bases at J; junction bases unmatched: 7. CDR1 is SGHTA, CDR2 FQGNSA, per germline. CDR3 in amino acids: CASSLTGVASTDTQYF. CDR3 bases: TGTGCCAGCAGCCTGACAGGGGTTGCTAGCACAGATACGCAGTATTTT.

This clonotype was counted only a few times. The V gene is TRBV20-1, the J gene TRBJ2-7; tentatively, D is TRBD2 (6 bases). The V end was cut by 0 bases, the J end by 3 bases, with 18 bases between. The CDR3 covers 16 residues. The germline V gene has CDR1 DFQATT and CDR2 SNEGSKA (reference sequence). CDR3 sequence (DNA): TGCAGTGCTAGAGATCCAGCGGCGACTAGGAACTACGAGCAGTACTTC. Amino acids: CSARDPAATRNYEQYF.

V gene TRBV9 combines with J gene TRBJ1-4, with 8 bases fitting TRBD1. V lost 3 bases to trimming and J lost 6 bases; unmatched junction nucleotides: 16. CDR3 length equals 18 residues. From germline, CDR1 is SGDLS and CDR2 YYNGEE. This CDR3 is CASSAGPLPGQVDEKLFF. The CDR3 region has the DNA TGTGCCAGCAGCGCGGGCCCCCTTCCGGGACAGGTAGATGAAAAACTGTTTTTT. The full variable domain, rest sourced from reference TRBV9 and TRBJ1-4, is DSGVTQTPKHLITATGQRVTLRCSPRSGDLSVYWYQQSLDQGLQFLIQYYNGEERAKGNILERFSAQQFPDLHSELNLSSLELGDSALYFCASSAGPLPGQVDEKLFFGSGTQLSVL.

This clonotype was observed at least ten times. The rearrangement uses TRBV20-1 and TRBJ2-1; 7 bases map to TRBD2. CDR1 and CDR2 (germline): DFQATT, SNEGSKA (reference sequence). This CDR3 has 15 residues. V shed 6 bases and J 5 bases; nucleotides not matched to a gene: 13. This chain's CDR3 is CSAPLSRGVDNEQFF. In nucleotides, the CDR3 is TGCAGTGCCCCCTTGTCCCGGGGGGTGGACAATGAGCAGTTCTTC.

This clonotype was counted ten times or more. The CDR3, as DNA: TGTGCCAGCAGTTCCTCCCACTCGGGGGGTTCAAGGGAGACCCAGTACTTC. Translating it yields CASSSSHSGGSRETQYF. The J gene is TRBJ2-5, the V gene TRBV6-5, with 7 bases lining up with TRBD2. The CDR3 loop spans 17 amino acids. The J segment lost 5 bases and the V segment lost 4 bases, leaving 16 bases of the junction unmatched. From germline, CDR1 is MNHEY and CDR2 SVGAGI.